The next 11 T cell receptor beta chains were all read from a single sample in a study of OX40 agonist ivuxolimab in advanced cancers. Sequencing was performed with immunoSEQ multiplex PCR; in TCRdb, only in-frame clones are kept and a portion is missing. The sample shows tens of thousands of clones, around 89% of them seen only once. Sequences were derived from CD4+ or CD8+ T cells sorted from blood, sampled in a trial of the OX40 agonist ivuxolimab. These receptors all stem from an adult with an advanced solid tumor such as melanoma, head and neck, liver or kidney cancer.

The chain joins TRBV4-3 to TRBJ2-2; a possible D gene is TRBD1 (5 bases). Germline CDR1 reads LGHNA; CDR2 reads YSLEER. The CDR3 extends over 13 amino acids. Trimming cost V 5 bases and J 5 bases, with 9 bases left between them. The CDR3 spells CASSEPGTGELFF. Written as DNA, the CDR3 is TGCGCCAGCAGCGAACCAGGGACCGGGGAGCTGTTTTTT.

J is TRBJ2-5 and V is TRBV6-5; 8 positions match TRBD2. The J call may be mistaken, given a closer DNA end match to TRBJ2-7. CDR3 length equals 14 residues. Germline assignment: CDR1 MNHEY and CDR2 SVGAGI. This CDR3 is CASSYGTSSYEQYF. Written as DNA, the CDR3 is TGTGCCAGCAGTTACGGGACTAGCTCCTACGAGCAGTACTTC.

This chain connects TRBV6-5 to TRBJ2-7, with D unclear. V shed 11 bases and J shed 5 bases, with 10 bases lying between them. This CDR3 has 10 amino acids. Germline loops: CDR1 MNHEY, CDR2 SVGAGI. The CDR3 nucleotides read TGTGCCTGTGGCTGGGACGAGCAGTACTTC. It yields the protein CACGWDEQYF.

The chain combines TRBV11-3 with TRBJ2-5; the match to TRBD2 covers 13 bases. CDR3 length: 16 residues. CDR1 is SGHNT, CDR2 YENEEA, per germline. The junction had 7 bases not matched to a gene; V was cut back by 5 bases and J by 4 bases. The DNA for the CDR3 is TGTGCCAGCAGCCTGAGGACTAGCGGGAGTAGAGAGACCCAGTACTTC. Translated: CASSLRTSGSRETQYF.

This chain links TRBV4-3 with TRBJ1-1, with D hard to call. Trimming removed 0 bases from V and 5 bases from J, with 13 bases in between. The CDR3 spans 15 residues. Germline V gene sequence: CDR1 LGHNA, CDR2 YSLEER. The CDR3 reads CASSQDRAVGTEAFF. The DNA for the CDR3 is TGCGCCAGCAGCCAAGATCGTGCGGTGGGGACTGAAGCTTTCTTT.

The chain joins TRBV4-1 to TRBJ2-2; 7 nucleotides match TRBD1. Germline V CDR1 and CDR2: MGHRA, YSYEKL. The CDR3 covers 17 residues. Losses at the gene ends were 4 bases for V and 5 bases for J; bases not matched to a gene: 13. CDR3 nucleotide sequence: TGCGCCAGCAGCCTCCGACAGGGCTCAAGCGCAACCGGGGAGCTGTTTTTT. Amino acids: CASSLRQGSSATGELFF.

The V and J genes are TRBV4-2 and TRBJ2-2; D is ambiguous. The germline gives CDR1 LGHNA, CDR2 YNFKEQ. The ends were cut back, 0 bases at V and 6 bases at J, with 8 bases in the middle. The CDR3 loop spans 14 amino acids. The CDR3: CASSQDRTAGELFF. The CDR3 DNA reads TGTGCCAGCAGCCAAGATAGAACTGCCGGGGAGCTGTTTTTT.

The chain couples TRBV10-2 to TRBJ2-2; possible D gene TRBD1, 6 bases. Trimming took off 6 bases at V and 6 bases at J, with 20 bases between the two ends. The CDR3 runs to 16 residues. CDR1 and CDR2 (germline): WSHSY, SAAADI. CDR3 DNA: TGCGCCAGCAGCGTTGTAGGGGGAATATTATCCGGGGAGCTGTTTTTT. Translation: CASSVVGGILSGELFF.

This chain uses TRBV30 with TRBJ2-3, with 7 bases fitting TRBD2. This CDR3 comprises 13 residues. Germline values: CDR1 GTSNPN, CDR2 SVGIG (reference sequence). The junction had 1 base not matched to a gene; V was cut back by 4 bases and J by 0 bases. CDR3 amino acids: CAWNSGSTDTQYF. The CDR3 DNA follows: TGTGCCTGGAATAGCGGGAGCACAGATACGCAGTATTTT.

The table lists this clone with a count of one. This sequence joins TRBV7-9 and TRBJ1-1, with 7 bases fitting TRBD1. CDR3 size: 14 residues. CDR1 and CDR2 (germline): SEHNR, FQNEAQ (reference sequence). After removal of 1 base from V and 5 bases from J, the junction contained 4 bases not matched to a gene. CDR3 loop: CASSLGGGRTEAFF. CDR3 sequence (DNA): TGTGCCAGCAGCTTAGGAGGGGGCCGGACTGAAGCTTTCTTT. The complete variable domain, with remaining parts taken from reference TRBV7-9 and TRBJ1-1, reads DTGVSQNPRHKITKRGQNVTFRCDPISEHNRLYWYRQTLGQGPEFLTYFQNEAQLEKSRLLSDRFSAERPKGSFSTLEIQRTEQGDSAMYLCASSLGGGRTEAFFGQGTRLTVV.

This clone is medium-sized. V gene TRBV30 combines with J gene TRBJ2-3; D remains unclear. The V end was cut by 2 bases, the J end by 5 bases, with 5 bases between. Germline V lookup: CDR1 GTSNPN, CDR2 SVGIG (reference sequence). The CDR3 runs to 11 residues. In DNA, the CDR3 is TGTGCCTGGAGTTCGGGAGATACGCAGTATTTT. Protein: CAWSSGDTQYF. Combining the CDR3 with reference TRBV30 and TRBJ2-3 gives the whole variable domain SQTIHQWPATLVQPVGSPLSLECTVEGTSNPNLYWYRQAAGRGLQLLFYSVGIGQISSEVPQNLSASRPQDRQFILSSKKLLLSDSGFYLCAWSSGDTQYFGPGTRLTVL.